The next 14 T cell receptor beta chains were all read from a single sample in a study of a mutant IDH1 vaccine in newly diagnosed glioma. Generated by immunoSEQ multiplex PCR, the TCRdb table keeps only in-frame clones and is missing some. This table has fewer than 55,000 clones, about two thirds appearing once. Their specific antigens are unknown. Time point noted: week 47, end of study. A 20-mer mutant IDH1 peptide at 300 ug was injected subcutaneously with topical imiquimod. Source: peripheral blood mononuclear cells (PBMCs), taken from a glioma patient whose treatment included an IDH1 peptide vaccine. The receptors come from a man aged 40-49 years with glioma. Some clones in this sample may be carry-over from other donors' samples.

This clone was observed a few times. The CDR3: CASSYPIRDNRQPQHF. The CDR3 coding sequence is TGTGCCAGCTCGTACCCGATCCGGGACAATCGACAGCCCCAGCATTTT. This sequence joins TRBV9 and TRBJ1-5; D might be TRBD1 (6 bases). The V gene lost 7 bases and the J gene lost 7 bases, with 24 bases spanning the gap. CDR1 is SGDLS and CDR2 is YYNGEE in the germline V gene. The length of the CDR3 is 16 residues. Supplemented by reference TRBV9 and TRBJ1-5, the full variable domain reads DSGVTQTPKHLITATGQRVTLRCSPRSGDLSVYWYQQSLDQGLQFLIQYYNGEERAKGNILERFSAQQFPDLHSELNLSSLELGDSALYFCASSYPIRDNRQPQHFGDGTRLSIL.

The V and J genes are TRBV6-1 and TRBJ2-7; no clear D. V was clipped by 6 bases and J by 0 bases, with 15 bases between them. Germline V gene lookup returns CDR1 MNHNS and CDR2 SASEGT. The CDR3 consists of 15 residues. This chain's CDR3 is CASRVSRKGSYEQYF. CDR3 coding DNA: TGTGCCAGCAGGGTTTCGAGAAAAGGCTCCTACGAGCAGTACTTC.

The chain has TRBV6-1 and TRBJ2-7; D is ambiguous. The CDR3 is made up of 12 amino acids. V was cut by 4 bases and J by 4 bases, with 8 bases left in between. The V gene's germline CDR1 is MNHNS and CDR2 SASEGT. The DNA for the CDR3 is TGTGCCAGCAGTGGCGACTGGTACGAGCAGTACTTC. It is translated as CASSGDWYEQYF.

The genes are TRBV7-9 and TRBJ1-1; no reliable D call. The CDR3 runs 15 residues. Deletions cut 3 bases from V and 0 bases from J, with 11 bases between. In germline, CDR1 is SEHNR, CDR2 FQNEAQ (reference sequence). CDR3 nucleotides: TGTGCCAGCAGCTTGTTGACATTCATGAACACTGAAGCTTTCTTT. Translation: CASSLLTFMNTEAFF.

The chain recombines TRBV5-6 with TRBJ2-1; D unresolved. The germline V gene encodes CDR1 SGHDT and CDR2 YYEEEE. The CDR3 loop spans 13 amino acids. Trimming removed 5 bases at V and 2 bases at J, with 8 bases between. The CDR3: CASRLGTYNEQFF. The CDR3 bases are TGTGCCAGCAGATTAGGGACCTACAATGAGCAGTTCTTC.

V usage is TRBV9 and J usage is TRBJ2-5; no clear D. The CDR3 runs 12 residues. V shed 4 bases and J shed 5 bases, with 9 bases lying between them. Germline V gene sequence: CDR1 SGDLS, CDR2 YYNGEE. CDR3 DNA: TGTGCCAGCAGCTCCTCACGGGAGACCCAGTACTTC. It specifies CASSSSRETQYF.

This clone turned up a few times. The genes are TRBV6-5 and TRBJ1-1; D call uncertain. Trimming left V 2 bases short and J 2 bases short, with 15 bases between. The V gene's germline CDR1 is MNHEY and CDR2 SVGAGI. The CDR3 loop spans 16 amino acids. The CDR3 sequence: CASSYGRPFINTEAFF. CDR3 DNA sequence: TGTGCCAGCAGTTACGGCAGGCCGTTTATTAACACTGAAGCTTTCTTT.

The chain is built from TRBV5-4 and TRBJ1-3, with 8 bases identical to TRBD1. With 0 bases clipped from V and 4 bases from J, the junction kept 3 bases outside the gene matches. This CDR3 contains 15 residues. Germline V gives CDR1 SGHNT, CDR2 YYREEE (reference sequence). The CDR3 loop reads CASSLGDRSGNTIYF. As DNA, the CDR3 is TGTGCCAGCAGCTTGGGGGACAGGTCCGGAAACACCATATATTTT.

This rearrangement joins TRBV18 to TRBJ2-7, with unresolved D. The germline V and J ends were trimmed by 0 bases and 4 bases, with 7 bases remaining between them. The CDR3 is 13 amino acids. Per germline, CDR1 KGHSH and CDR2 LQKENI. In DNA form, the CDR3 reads TGTGCCAGCTCACCACCCGAGGAATACGAGCAGTACTTC. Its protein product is CASSPPEEYEQYF.

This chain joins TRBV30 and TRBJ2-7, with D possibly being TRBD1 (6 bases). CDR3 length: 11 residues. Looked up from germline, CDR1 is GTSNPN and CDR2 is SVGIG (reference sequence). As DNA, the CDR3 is TGTGCTCAGGGCAGGGGTTACGAGCAGTACTTC. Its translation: CAQGRGYEQYF.

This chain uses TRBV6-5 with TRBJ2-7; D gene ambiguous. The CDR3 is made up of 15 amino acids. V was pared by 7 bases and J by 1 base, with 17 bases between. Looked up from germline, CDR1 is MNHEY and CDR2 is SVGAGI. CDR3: CASTEGRKGSYEQYF. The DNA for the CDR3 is TGTGCCAGCACCGAAGGACGTAAGGGTTCCTACGAGCAGTACTTC.

The CDR3 DNA reads TGTGCCAGCAGCTTAGACGACCAGGGGGTATCCGCAAATACGCAGTATTTT. Its translation: CASSLDDQGVSANTQYF. The chain couples TRBV7-2 to TRBJ2-3, with TRBD1 identical over 7 bases. V was pared by 1 base and J by 7 bases, with 14 bases of the junction left unmatched. CDR1 and CDR2 from the germline V gene are SGHTA and FQGNSA. The CDR3 runs 17 residues.

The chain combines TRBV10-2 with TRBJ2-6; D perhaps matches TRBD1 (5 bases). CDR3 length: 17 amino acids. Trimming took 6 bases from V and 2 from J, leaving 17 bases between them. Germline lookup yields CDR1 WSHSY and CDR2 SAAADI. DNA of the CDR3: TGCGCCAGCAGGGCTACAGGTTACGTCGCTGGGGCCAACGTCCTGACTTTC. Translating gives CASRATGYVAGANVLTF.

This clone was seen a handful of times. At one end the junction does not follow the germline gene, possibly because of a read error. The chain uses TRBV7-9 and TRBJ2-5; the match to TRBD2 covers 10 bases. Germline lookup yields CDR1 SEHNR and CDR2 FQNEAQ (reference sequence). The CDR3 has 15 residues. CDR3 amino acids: CASSIAGGLWETQYF. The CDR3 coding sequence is TGTGCCAGCAGCATAGCGGGGGGCCTCTGGGAGACCCAGTACTTC.